Listed below are T cell receptor beta chains from one sample, sequenced in a study of T cells in Graves' hyperthyroidism and ophthalmopathy. TCRdb re-called the multiplex PCR reads through MiXCR, storing one row per CDR3 protein. The sample lists about half a million distinct CDR3 sequences, about 20% occurring once. Sequenced sample: blood. The receptor set was obtained from a woman in her seventies with Graves' ophthalmopathy. CDR3s leave out the opening cysteine and the closing phenylalanine or tryptophan.

CDR3: SVDGGLEQY
V: TRBV29-1

CDR3: ASSQLEGGQF
V: TRBV28

CDR3: ASSVEGTSGRQQF
V: TRBV9

CDR3: ASSLSGLTSDTQY
V: TRBV7-3

CDR3: ASSLVAGDTDTQY
V: TRBV5-1

CDR3: ASSQVSGGSNEQF
V: TRBV3-1

CDR3: ASRVGQGREKLF
V: TRBV7-9

CDR3: ASSDRAHEQY
V: TRBV27

CDR3: SAREGWRNTEAF
V: TRBV20-1

CDR3: ASSPVGGSTDTQY
V: TRBV18

CDR3: AWRIPNYGYT
V: TRBV30

CDR3: ASRGRRAIDTQY
V: TRBV2

CDR3: SAEPPSTSIAYNEQF
V: TRBV20-1

CDR3: ASSKGPGKDTQY
V: TRBV28

CDR3: ASSPPWRRGDTQY
V: TRBV18

CDR3: ASSQVGPTSPLH
V: TRBV4-3

CDR3: ASSLGLSTGGTEAF
V: TRBV11-2

CDR3: ASSVGNSNYGYT
V: TRBV2

CDR3: ASSPQGEEYGYT
V: TRBV5-1

CDR3: ASSPPGGSYGYT
V: TRBV18

CDR3: ASSDARANYGYT
V: TRBV25-1

CDR3: ASSVLQETQY
V: TRBV2

CDR3: ASSQPTDSFRSNEQF
V: TRBV4-1

CDR3: ASSRQVGEQF
V: TRBV3-1

CDR3: ASSPGELGEQF
V: TRBV18

CDR3: ASSSSRLAGGRNEQF
V: TRBV6-5

CDR3: ASSRIARTDTQY
V: TRBV27

CDR3: SAPLGPRTDTQY
V: TRBV20-1

CDR3: ASSVSGGVEKLF
V: TRBV9

CDR3: ASSLALGDTDTQY
V: TRBV7-6

CDR3: ASSHTGTGPVTQY
V: TRBV12-3/TRBV12-4

CDR3: AWSEGQFYGYT
V: TRBV30

CDR3: ATGAGPGGTEAF
V: TRBV28

CDR3: ASTRGQDEQF
V: TRBV11-2

CDR3: ASSLVFADTQY
V: TRBV7-2

CDR3: ASSFDPSYGYT
V: TRBV7-2

CDR3: ASSPLSDNEQF
V: TRBV18

CDR3: ASIGGATGELF
V: TRBV2

CDR3: KRGAPRTDTQY
V: TRBV29-1

CDR3: ASSFKPSFSGNTIY
V: TRBV28

CDR3: ASSPKLGGVEQY
V: TRBV3-1

CDR3: ASSRGTGYYEQY
V: TRBV6-1

CDR3: SARDGSGPYNEQF
V: TRBV20-1

CDR3: ASRGTGRFYEQY
V: TRBV7-2

CDR3: ASSEGPGQLNQPQH
V: TRBV2

CDR3: SAGLNTGELF
V: TRBV20-1

CDR3: SVGFSGANVLT
V: TRBV29-1

CDR3: ASSEARGVAGYT
V: TRBV2

CDR3: ASSSILRGAKNIQY
V: TRBV12-3/TRBV12-4

CDR3: ASSFYPRRDRGHNEQF
V: TRBV7-8

CDR3: AWSEPPPWNTEAF
V: TRBV30